This T cell receptor beta chain comes out of a study of cytomegalovirus exposure and HLA in healthy donors. The study ran its PCR with 60 Vbeta and 13 Jbeta primers. Generated by immunoSEQ multiplex PCR, the TCRdb table keeps only in-frame clones and is missing some. The sample lists around 150,000 clones, around 76% occurring once. Germline V CDR1 and CDR2: SGHRS, YFSETQ. The ends were cut back, 6 bases at V and 3 bases at J, with 15 bases in the middle. This CDR3 has 14 amino acids. This chain links TRBV5-1 with TRBJ2-5, with a weak D call TRBD1 (5 bases). Sequencing used PBMCs. The receptor's source is a man aged 60 to 69 in good health and CMV-seronegative. The CDR3 spells CASIDIPREETQYF. The CDR3 DNA is TGCGCCAGCATCGATATTCCCAGGGAAGAGACCCAGTACTTC.